The present T cell receptor beta chain was sequenced within a study of blood T cell repertoires in COVID-19. Methods used by the authors: Estimation of nucleated cell counts was performed using reference gene primer amplification. Repertoires were generated with immunoSEQ multiplex PCR, while TCRdb's copy carries only in-frame clones and drops some. Clone size and the V and J calls come from that table; the DNA yielded D and trimming. This sample carries about 190,000 clones, 84% of them seen once, and the ten largest clones take about 3.3%. The germline V gene has CDR1 MNHNS and CDR2 SASEGT. This CDR3 contains 17 residues. Trimming removed 4 bases at V and 0 bases at J, with 16 bases between. This clone came up once.

Sequencing was done on a sample of PBMCs or T cells enriched from blood (not recorded which). The chain has TRBV6-1 and TRBJ1-5; D remains unclear. This clonotype was obtained from a woman aged 30 to 39 who had been exposed to COVID-19. The CDR3 nucleotides are TGTGCCAGCAGTGCCCACAACCGACGGAGTAGCAATCAGCCCCAGCATTTT. As protein: CASSAHNRRSSNQPQHF.